The 22 T cell receptor beta chains in this list originate from one sample, sequenced in a study of blood T cell repertoires in COVID-19. Clones were sequenced by immunoSEQ multiplex PCR, and TCRdb holds only the in-frame ones, with some missing. Here the sample spans approximately 360,000 clones, roughly nine tenths being singletons. The sequencing input was peripheral blood. These receptors originate from a middle-aged man with acute or convalescent COVID-19.

This rearrangement joins TRBV18 to TRBJ2-5; 10 positions match TRBD2. The germline V gene has CDR1 KGHSH and CDR2 LQKENI. J lost 5 bases, V lost 8 bases, and 5 bases had no gene match. This CDR3 has 13 amino acids. The CDR3 is CASTELAGETQYF. In nucleotides, the CDR3 is TGTGCCAGCACCGAACTAGCGGGGGAGACCCAGTACTTC.

V and J are TRBV27 and TRBJ1-2, with D possibly matching TRBD1 (6 bases). V was pared by 8 bases and J by 4 bases, with 14 bases between. Germline-derived CDR1 and CDR2 are MNHEY and SMNVEV (reference sequence). The CDR3 totals 13 residues. The DNA of the CDR3 is TGTGCCAGCTGCCCAAGGGGGGGCTATGGCTACACCTTC. Residues: CASCPRGGYGYTF.

This clone was found once. The chain uses TRBV30 and TRBJ1-3; D not resolved. Germline CDR1 reads GTSNPN; CDR2 reads SVGIG (reference sequence). Trimming took off 5 bases at V and 1 base at J, with 6 bases between the two ends. The CDR3 contains 12 residues. The DNA for the CDR3 is TGTGCCTGGGACAAGTCTGGAAACACCATATATTTT. The encoded protein is CAWDKSGNTIYF.

J is TRBJ1-2 and V is TRBV27; TRBD1 matches 8 bases. The germline V gene has CDR1 MNHEY and CDR2 SMNVEV (reference sequence). The V segment lost 5 bases and the J segment 5 bases; nucleotides outside the gene matches: 7. This CDR3 has 14 residues. This CDR3 is CASSPTGAGYGYTF. The CDR3 nucleotides read TGTGCCAGCAGTCCGACAGGGGCCGGGTATGGCTACACCTTC.

The chain employs TRBV6-1 and TRBJ1-1; tentatively, D is TRBD1 (6 bases). V was shortened by 1 base and J by 3 bases, with 12 bases between the two germline ends. The CDR3 covers 15 residues. Germline CDR1 is MNHNS and CDR2 is SASEGT. The CDR3 DNA is TGTGCCAGCAGTGAAGTCGGTCAGGGGTACACTGAAGCTTTCTTT. It codes for CASSEVGQGYTEAFF.

The CDR3 DNA sequence: TGTGCCAGCAGTCCGGACAGGAAAAATCAGCCCCAGCATTTT. Protein product: CASSPDRKNQPQHF. J is TRBJ1-5 and V is TRBV27; 7 bases match TRBD1. Germline trimming cut 5 bases from V and 4 bases from J; bases unmatched to any gene: 5. The length of the CDR3 is 14 residues. Germline V gene data show CDR1 as MNHEY and CDR2 as SMNVEV (reference sequence).

This chain connects TRBV9 to TRBJ2-1; no clear D gene. CDR3 size: 11 residues. Germline loops: CDR1 SGDLS, CDR2 YYNGEE. V lost 3 bases to trimming and J lost 7 bases, with 5 bases between them. This chain's CDR3 is CASSGQNEQFF. The CDR3 nucleotides are TGTGCCAGCAGCGGTCAGAATGAGCAGTTCTTC.

This chain connects TRBV28 to TRBJ1-5; D is unclear. The germline V gene has CDR1 MDHEN and CDR2 SYDVKM. This CDR3 contains 13 residues. V shed 10 bases and J shed 5 bases, with 15 bases lying between them. CDR3 DNA: TGTGCCACCCGGGAGGCCCTTTATCAGCCCCAGCATTTT. Translating it yields CATREALYQPQHF.

The chain joins TRBV7-9 to TRBJ1-4; 7 bases map to TRBD1. CDR1 and CDR2 (germline): SEHNR, FQNEAQ (reference sequence). J lost 7 bases, V lost 3 bases, and 8 bases had no gene match. The CDR3 loop spans 15 amino acids. CDR3 loop: CASSFPDRETEKLFF. CDR3 bases: TGTGCCAGCAGCTTCCCCGACAGGGAAACTGAAAAACTGTTTTTT. The full variable domain, completed using reference TRBV7-9 and TRBJ1-4, is DTGVSQNPRHKITKRGQNVTFRCDPISEHNRLYWYRQTLGQGPEFLTYFQNEAQLEKSRLLSDRFSAERPKGSFSTLEIQRTEQGDSAMYLCASSFPDRETEKLFFGSGTQLSVL.

The chain recombines TRBV5-1 with TRBJ1-3, with D perhaps TRBD1 (6 bases). The CDR3 runs to 13 residues. The germline CDR1 and CDR2 sequences are SGHRS and YFSETQ. Trimming took off 4 bases at V and 7 bases at J, with 12 bases between the two ends. The CDR3, as DNA: TGCGCCAGCAGCCCCCCAGGGGAGAACACCATATATTTT. Amino acids: CASSPPGENTIYF. The entire variable domain, with the rest obtained from reference TRBV5-1 and TRBJ1-3, is as follows: KAGVTQTPRYLIKTRGQQVTLSCSPISGHRSVSWYQQTPGQGLQFLFEYFSETQRNKGNFPGRFSGRQFSNSRSEMNVSTLELGDSALYLCASSPPGENTIYFGEGSWLTVV.

The V gene is TRBV13, the J gene TRBJ1-4; D remains ambiguous. The CDR3 contains 15 residues. Germline CDR1 reads PRHDT; CDR2 reads FYEKMQ (reference sequence). The germline V and J ends were trimmed by 6 bases and 7 bases, with 18 bases remaining between them. The CDR3 region is CASSQGGGRGEKLFF. The CDR3 nucleotides are TGTGCCAGCAGTCAAGGTGGAGGGCGAGGTGAAAAACTGTTTTTT.

The rearrangement links TRBV6-5 to TRBJ2-7, with 7 bases fitting TRBD2. There are 14 residues in the CDR3. CDR1 is MNHEY and CDR2 is SVGAGI in the germline V gene. The trim removed 7 bases at V and 7 bases at J, leaving 13 bases unmatched. The CDR3, as DNA: TGTGCCAGCAAGGGAGGGTTAGCCCTTGTGGAGCAGTACTTC. Protein: CASKGGLALVEQYF.

This sequence joins TRBV4-1 and TRBJ2-1; D is possibly TRBD2 (6 bases). Germline CDR1 is MGHRA and CDR2 is YSYEKL. The germline V and J ends were trimmed by 2 bases and 2 bases, with 19 bases remaining between them. CDR3 length equals 18 residues. Written as DNA, the CDR3 is TGCGCCAGCAGCCAAAGGGGCGCGGGACGGGGAGCCTACAATGAGCAGTTCTTC. Translated: CASSQRGAGRGAYNEQFF.

The V call is TRBV4-2, the J call TRBJ1-1; the match to TRBD1 covers 9 bases. CDR1 is LGHNA, CDR2 YNFKEQ, per germline. This CDR3 has 15 residues. The junction had 6 bases not matched to a gene; V was cut back by 4 bases and J by 3 bases. CDR3: CASSPRTGVYTEAFF. The CDR3 bases are TGTGCCAGCAGCCCTCGGACAGGGGTGTACACTGAAGCTTTCTTT.

The sample holds a few counts of this clone. The chain is built from TRBV29-1 and TRBJ1-5; D gene unclear. The germline V gene encodes CDR1 SQVTM and CDR2 ANQGSEA. The germline V and J ends were trimmed by 4 bases and 0 bases, with 7 bases remaining between them. This CDR3 has 13 amino acids. CDR3 residues: CSVGDYSNQPQHF. For the CDR3, the DNA is TGCAGCGTTGGCGATTATAGCAATCAGCCCCAGCATTTT.

The chain employs TRBV6-5 and TRBJ1-2; 7 bases fit TRBD1. The CDR3 is made up of 13 amino acids. From germline, CDR1 is MNHEY and CDR2 SVGAGI. Trimming removed 6 bases from V and 6 bases from J; junction bases left unmatched: 7. CDR3 nucleotide sequence: TGTGCCAGCAGCCCAACTACAGGGGATGGCTACACCTTC. This gives the protein CASSPTTGDGYTF.

The chain carries TRBV25-1 and TRBJ1-5, with TRBD1 as a possible D gene (6 bases). From germline, CDR1 is MGHDK and CDR2 SYGVNS. V was cut by 1 base and J by 6 bases, with 13 bases left in between. This CDR3 contains 15 residues. CDR3 sequence (DNA): TGTGCCAGCAGTGAATCGGCAGGGGTGAGTCAGCCCCAGCATTTT. Translated: CASSESAGVSQPQHF.

This chain uses TRBV28 with TRBJ1-5, with D possibly matching TRBD1 (5 bases). The CDR3 contains 13 residues. Germline CDR1 and CDR2: MDHEN and SYDVKM. V was shortened by 6 bases and J by 7 bases, with 13 bases between the two germline ends. The CDR3 here is CASRPHRYQPQHF. In DNA form, the CDR3 reads TGTGCCAGCAGGCCCCACAGGTACCAGCCCCAGCATTTT.

This chain's CDR3 is CASSLVGAAYEQYF. The CDR3 coding sequence is TGTGCCAGCAGTTTGGTTGGAGCCGCCTACGAGCAGTACTTC. The J gene is TRBJ2-7, the V gene TRBV28; D gene ambiguous. The V and J ends lost 3 bases and 2 bases respectively, with 11 bases between them. The CDR3 is 14 amino acids. Germline-derived CDR1 and CDR2 are MDHEN and SYDVKM.

This clone was seen a handful of times. V gene TRBV28 combines with J gene TRBJ1-3, with 7 positions matching TRBD1. V was pared by 2 bases and J by 0 bases, with 10 bases of the junction left unmatched. The CDR3 sequence is 18 residues long. Germline CDR1 MDHEN, CDR2 SYDVKM. Here the CDR3 DNA reads TGTGCCAGCAGTTTAGGGTACAGGGGCCTCCGCTCTGGAAACACCATATATTTT. The encoded protein is CASSLGYRGLRSGNTIYF.

The CDR3 DNA sequence: TGTGCCAGCAGCTGGAGGACAGTGATGAACACTGAAGCTTTCTTT. This codes for CASSWRTVMNTEAFF. V gene TRBV7-2 combines with J gene TRBJ1-1; D possibly corresponds to TRBD1 (6 bases). The CDR3 loop spans 15 amino acids. Trimming stripped 4 bases from V and 0 bases from J, with 12 bases between. CDR1 and CDR2 from the germline V gene are SGHTA and FQGNSA. The full variable domain, completed using reference TRBV7-2 and TRBJ1-1, is GAGVSQSPSNKVTEKGKDVELRCDPISGHTALYWYRQSLGQGLEFLIYFQGNSAPDKSGLPSDRFSAERTGGSVSTLTIQRTQQEDSAVYLCASSWRTVMNTEAFFGQGTRLTVV.

Here the CDR3 reads CASSPQQGSEKLFF. In nucleotides, the CDR3 is TGTGCCAGCTCACCACAACAGGGCAGTGAAAAACTGTTTTTT. V gene TRBV18 combines with J gene TRBJ1-4; D perhaps matches TRBD1 (6 bases). With 1 base removed from V and 7 bases from J, the gap between germline ends came to 10 bases. CDR1 is KGHSH, CDR2 LQKENI, per germline. This CDR3 has 14 residues. The full variable domain, in which reference TRBV18 and TRBJ1-4 provide the parts outside the CDR3, is NAGVMQNPRHLVRRRGQEARLRCSPMKGHSHVYWYRQLPEEGLKFMVYLQKENIIDESGMPKERFSAEFPKEGPSILRIQQVVRGDSAAYFCASSPQQGSEKLFFGSGTQLSVL.